This entry lists 14 T cell receptor beta chains sequenced from one sample in a study of cytomegalovirus exposure and HLA in healthy donors. PCR employed 60 Vbeta and 13 Jbeta primers. Clones were sequenced by immunoSEQ multiplex PCR, and TCRdb holds only the in-frame ones, with some missing. The sample comprises about 170,000 clones, 76% of which are singletons, and approximately 0.76% rests with the top ten. Sequencing input: PBMCs. The receptor source for this set is a female donor in good health and CMV-seronegative.

Only a few counts were recorded for this clone. This rearrangement joins TRBV4-1 to TRBJ2-1, with D possibly being TRBD1 (7 bases). The CDR3 covers 14 residues. Trimming took 2 bases from V and 8 from J, leaving 13 bases between them. CDR1 and CDR2 (germline): MGHRA, YSYEKL. The CDR3 nucleotides read TGCGCCAGCAGCCAATATCAGGGGGGCGATGAGCAGTTCTTC. This encodes CASSQYQGGDEQFF.

The V call is TRBV7-6, the J call TRBJ2-1; D unclear. The length of the CDR3 is 18 residues. The V gene's germline CDR1 is SGHVS and CDR2 FNYEAQ. Trimming took off 5 bases at V and 7 bases at J, with 27 bases between the two ends. CDR3 nucleotides: TGTGCCAGCAGCCTCCATCACCCGGTCGGAGCAAAAAAGAATGAGCAGTTCTTC. Translated: CASSLHHPVGAKKNEQFF. Variable domain in full (rest from reference TRBV7-6 and TRBJ2-1): GAGVSQSPRYKVTKRGQDVALRCDPISGHVSLYWYRQALGQGPEFLTYFNYEAQQDKSGLPNDRFSAERPEGSISTLTIQRTEQRDSAMYRCASSLHHPVGAKKNEQFFGPGTRLTVL.

The chain couples TRBV6-5 to TRBJ1-2, with D hard to call. V gave up 2 bases and J gave up 2 bases, with 6 bases separating them. The germline CDR1 and CDR2 sequences are MNHEY and SVGAGI. The CDR3 has 13 amino acids. This CDR3 is CASSYRENYGYTF. CDR3 sequence (DNA): TGTGCCAGCAGTTACAGGGAGAACTATGGCTACACCTTC.

This clone appeared a few times. The CDR3 DNA reads as TGTGCCAGCAGCAACAGGGTTTCGGACGAGCAGTACTTC. Residues: CASSNRVSDEQYF. The V call is TRBV7-2, the J call TRBJ2-7, with D possibly being TRBD1 (6 bases). Trimming pared 5 bases from V and 5 bases from J, leaving 13 bases between. CDR1 and CDR2 (germline): SGHTA, FQGNSA. The CDR3 consists of 13 residues.

The V call is TRBV5-1, the J call TRBJ1-3, with D maybe TRBD1 (5 bases). The germline V gene has CDR1 SGHRS and CDR2 YFSETQ. V lost 0 bases and J 4 bases, leaving 14 bases between the germline ends. The CDR3 runs 16 residues. Written as DNA, the CDR3 is TGCGCCAGCAGCTTGGAGGCAGGGTTAAAGGGAAACACCATATATTTT. Its protein is CASSLEAGLKGNTIYF.

The table lists this clone with a count of one. V gene TRBV29-1 combines with J gene TRBJ1-1; unclear D gene. CDR1 SQVTM and CDR2 ANQGSEA come from the germline V gene. V was trimmed by 0 bases and J by 7 bases, leaving 6 bases between them. The CDR3 extends over 11 amino acids. For the CDR3, the DNA is TGCAGCGTTGAAGATCTAGTTGAAGCTTTCTTT. Translated, it gives CSVEDLVEAFF.

The genes are TRBV19 and TRBJ1-2, with 8 bases matching TRBD1. V shed 8 bases and J 2 bases; nucleotides not matched to a gene: 10. In germline, CDR1 is LNHDA, CDR2 SQIVND (reference sequence). The CDR3 loop spans 15 amino acids. The CDR3 protein is CASRLAQGANYGYTF. Here the CDR3 DNA reads TGTGCCAGTCGACTCGCGCAGGGGGCCAACTATGGCTACACCTTC.

The CDR3 loop reads CASSDGLAAQYF. The DNA of the CDR3 is TGCGCCAGCAGTGATGGGTTAGCAGCGCAGTATTTT. V and J are TRBV10-2 and TRBJ2-3, with unresolved D. Germline V lookup: CDR1 WSHSY, CDR2 SAAADI. V was shortened by 3 bases and J by 10 bases, with 11 bases between the two germline ends. CDR3 length: 12 residues.

In nucleotides, the CDR3 is TGTGCCAGCTCACCAGGTATATATGGGGGCCAGCAAGAGACCCAGTACTTC. Amino acids: CASSPGIYGGQQETQYF. This chain joins TRBV18 and TRBJ2-5; perhaps TRBD1 as D (6 bases). The CDR3 consists of 17 residues. CDR1 KGHSH and CDR2 LQKENI come from the germline V gene. Trimming took 2 bases from V and 2 from J, leaving 18 bases between them.

The CDR3 DNA reads TGTGCCAGCAGCCAATTTCCTCAGGGACTAGCGGGGGGTCCGGGTCAGGATACGCAGTATTTT. This translates into CASSQFPQGLAGGPGQDTQYF. The rearrangement uses TRBV4-2 and TRBJ2-3; 15 nucleotides match TRBD2. CDR1 LGHNA and CDR2 YNFKEQ come from the germline V gene. The CDR3 totals 21 residues. Trimming took 2 bases from V and 6 from J; bases not matched to a gene: 18.

The gene calls are TRBV29-1 and TRBJ1-5, with D unresolved. The V and J ends lost 5 bases and 6 bases respectively, with 14 bases between them. The CDR3 has 13 amino acids. The germline V gene has CDR1 SQVTM and CDR2 ANQGSEA. The CDR3 DNA is TGCAGCGTTATCACTGGAAACAGTCAGCCCCAGCATTTT. Amino acid sequence: CSVITGNSQPQHF. Supplemented by reference TRBV29-1 and TRBJ1-5, the full variable domain reads SAVISQKPSRDICQRGTSLTIQCQVDSQVTMMFWYRQQPGQSLTLIATANQGSEATYESGFVIDKFPISRPNLTFSTLTVSNMSPEDSSIYLCSVITGNSQPQHFGDGTRLSIL.

The sample holds a few counts of this clone. The CDR3 protein is CASSVLQGNTEAFF. The CDR3 DNA is TGTGCCAGTAGCGTATTACAGGGTAACACTGAAGCTTTCTTT. This sequence joins TRBV19 and TRBJ1-1; TRBD1 might be the D (6 bases). V lost 6 bases to trimming and J lost 2 bases, with 13 bases between them. Germline loops: CDR1 LNHDA, CDR2 SQIVND (reference sequence). The CDR3 loop spans 14 amino acids.

The gene calls are TRBV19 and TRBJ2-2, with TRBD2 matching over 7 bases. The CDR3 is 17 amino acids. V gave up 3 bases and J gave up 0 bases; unmatched junction bases: 7. CDR1 is LNHDA, CDR2 SQIVND, per germline (reference sequence). CDR3 in DNA: TGTGCCAGTAGTATCCCTACTAGCGTGACGAACACCGGGGAGCTGTTTTTT. Amino acids: CASSIPTSVTNTGELFF.

This clone turned up a few times. This sequence joins TRBV7-6 and TRBJ2-7; D is unclear. V was pared by 5 bases and J by 2 bases, with 19 bases between. The germline V gene has CDR1 SGHVS and CDR2 FNYEAQ. The CDR3 length is 16 residues. The chain's CDR3 is CASSPGPPSRTYEQYF. CDR3 DNA: TGTGCCAGCAGCCCCGGCCCCCCCTCTAGAACCTACGAGCAGTACTTC.